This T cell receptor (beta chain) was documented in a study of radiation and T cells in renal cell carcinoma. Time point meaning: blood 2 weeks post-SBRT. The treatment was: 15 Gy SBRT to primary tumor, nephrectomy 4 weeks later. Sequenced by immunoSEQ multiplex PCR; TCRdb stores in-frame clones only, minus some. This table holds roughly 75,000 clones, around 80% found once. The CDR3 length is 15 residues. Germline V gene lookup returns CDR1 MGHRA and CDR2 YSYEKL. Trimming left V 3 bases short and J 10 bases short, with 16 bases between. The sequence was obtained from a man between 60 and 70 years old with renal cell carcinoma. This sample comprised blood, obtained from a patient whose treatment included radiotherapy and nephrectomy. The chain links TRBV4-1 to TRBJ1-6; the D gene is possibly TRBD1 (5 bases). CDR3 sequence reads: CASSHQGPEVSPLHF. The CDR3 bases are TGCGCCAGCAGCCACCAGGGCCCCGAAGTGTCACCCCTCCACTTT.